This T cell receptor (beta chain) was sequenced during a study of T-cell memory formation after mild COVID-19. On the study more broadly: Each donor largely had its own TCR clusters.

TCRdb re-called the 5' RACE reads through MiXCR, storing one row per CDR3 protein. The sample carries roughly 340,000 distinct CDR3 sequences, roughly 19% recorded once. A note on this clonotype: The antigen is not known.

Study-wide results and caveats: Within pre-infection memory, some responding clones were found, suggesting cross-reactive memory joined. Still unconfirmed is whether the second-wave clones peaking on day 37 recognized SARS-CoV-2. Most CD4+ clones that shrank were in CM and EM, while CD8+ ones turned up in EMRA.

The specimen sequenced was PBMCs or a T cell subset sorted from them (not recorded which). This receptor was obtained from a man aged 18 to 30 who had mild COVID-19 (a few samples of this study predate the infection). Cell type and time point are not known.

The CDR3 sequence is CASSQEHRASYEQYF. CDR3 bases: TGCGCCAGCAGCCAGGAGCACAGGGCCAGCTACGAGCAGTACTTC. The chain is built from TRBV4-1 and TRBJ2-7, with a weak D call TRBD1 (6 bases). The CDR3 has 15 amino acids. Germline CDR1 MGHRA, CDR2 YSYEKL. V was cut by 3 bases and J by 3 bases, with 15 bases left in between.